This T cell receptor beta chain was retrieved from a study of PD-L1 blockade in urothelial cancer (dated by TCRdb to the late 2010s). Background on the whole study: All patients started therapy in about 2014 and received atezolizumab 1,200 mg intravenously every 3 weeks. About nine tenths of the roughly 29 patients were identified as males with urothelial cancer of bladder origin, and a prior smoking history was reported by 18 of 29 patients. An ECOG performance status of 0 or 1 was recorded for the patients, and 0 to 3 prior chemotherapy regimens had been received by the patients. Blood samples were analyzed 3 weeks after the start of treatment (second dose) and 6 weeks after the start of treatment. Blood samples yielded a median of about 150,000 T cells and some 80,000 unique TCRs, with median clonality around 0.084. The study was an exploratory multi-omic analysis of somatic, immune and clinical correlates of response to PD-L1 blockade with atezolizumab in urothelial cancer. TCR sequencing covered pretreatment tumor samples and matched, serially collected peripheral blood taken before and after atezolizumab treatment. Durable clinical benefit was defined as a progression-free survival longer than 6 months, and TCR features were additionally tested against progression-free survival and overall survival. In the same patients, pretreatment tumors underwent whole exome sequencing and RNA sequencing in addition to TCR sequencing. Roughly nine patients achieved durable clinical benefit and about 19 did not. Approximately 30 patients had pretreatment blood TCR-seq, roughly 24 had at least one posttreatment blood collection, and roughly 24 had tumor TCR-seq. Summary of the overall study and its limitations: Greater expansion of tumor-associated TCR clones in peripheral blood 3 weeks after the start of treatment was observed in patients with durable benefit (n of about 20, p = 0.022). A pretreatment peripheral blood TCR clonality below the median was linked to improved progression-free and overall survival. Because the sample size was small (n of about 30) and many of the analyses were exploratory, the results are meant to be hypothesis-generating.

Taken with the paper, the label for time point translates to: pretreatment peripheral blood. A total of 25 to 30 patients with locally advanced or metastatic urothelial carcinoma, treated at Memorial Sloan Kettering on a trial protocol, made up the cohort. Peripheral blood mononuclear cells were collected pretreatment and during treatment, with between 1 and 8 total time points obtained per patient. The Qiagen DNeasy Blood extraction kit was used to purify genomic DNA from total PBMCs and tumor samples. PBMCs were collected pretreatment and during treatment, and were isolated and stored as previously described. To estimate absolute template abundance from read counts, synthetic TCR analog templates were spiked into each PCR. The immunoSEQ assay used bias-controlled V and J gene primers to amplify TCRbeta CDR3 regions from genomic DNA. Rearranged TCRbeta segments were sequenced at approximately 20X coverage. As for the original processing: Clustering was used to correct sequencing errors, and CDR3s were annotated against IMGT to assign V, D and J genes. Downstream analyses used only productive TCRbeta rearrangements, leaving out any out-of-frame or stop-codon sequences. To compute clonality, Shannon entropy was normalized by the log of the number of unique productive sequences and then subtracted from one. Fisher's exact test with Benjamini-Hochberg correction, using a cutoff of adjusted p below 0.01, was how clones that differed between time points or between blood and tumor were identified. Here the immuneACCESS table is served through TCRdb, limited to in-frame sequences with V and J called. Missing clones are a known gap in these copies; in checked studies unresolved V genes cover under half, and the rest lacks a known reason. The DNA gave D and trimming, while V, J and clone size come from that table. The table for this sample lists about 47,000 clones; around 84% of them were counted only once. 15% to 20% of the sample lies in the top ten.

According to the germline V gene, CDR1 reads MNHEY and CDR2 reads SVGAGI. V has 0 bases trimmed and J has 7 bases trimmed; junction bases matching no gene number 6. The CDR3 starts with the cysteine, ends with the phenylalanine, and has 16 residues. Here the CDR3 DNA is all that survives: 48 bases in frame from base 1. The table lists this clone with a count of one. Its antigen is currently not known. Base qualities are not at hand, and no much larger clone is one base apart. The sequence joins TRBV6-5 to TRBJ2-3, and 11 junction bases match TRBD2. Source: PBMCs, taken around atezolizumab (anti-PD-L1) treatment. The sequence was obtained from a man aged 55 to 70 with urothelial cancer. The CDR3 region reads CASSYSLAGGRNTQYF. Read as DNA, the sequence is TGTGCCAGCAGTTACTCCCTAGCGGGAGGTAGGAATACGCAGTATTTT.